This T cell receptor beta chain was identified in a study of response to subunit inactivated influenza vaccine. Germline CDR1 DFQATT, CDR2 SNEGSKA (reference sequence). The CDR3 spans 14 residues. This clonotype was detected once. At one end the junction does not follow the germline gene, possibly because of a read error. TCRdb processed the RT-PCR reads anew with MiXCR; each CDR3 protein has one entry. There are under 950,000 distinct CDR3 sequences in the sample; approximately 21% occur only once, and 10% lies in the top ten. This clonotype was sampled from a man aged 50 to 60 who received an inactivated influenza vaccine. The sequenced sample was PBMCs from blood, obtained roughly 5 days after vaccination. The chain couples TRBV20-1 to TRBJ2-2; weak D call: TRBD2 (5 bases). CDR3 sequence: CSTNSEGNTGEPFF. The CDR3 DNA follows: TGCAGCACCAATAGCGAGGGAAACACCGGGGAGCCGTTTTTT.